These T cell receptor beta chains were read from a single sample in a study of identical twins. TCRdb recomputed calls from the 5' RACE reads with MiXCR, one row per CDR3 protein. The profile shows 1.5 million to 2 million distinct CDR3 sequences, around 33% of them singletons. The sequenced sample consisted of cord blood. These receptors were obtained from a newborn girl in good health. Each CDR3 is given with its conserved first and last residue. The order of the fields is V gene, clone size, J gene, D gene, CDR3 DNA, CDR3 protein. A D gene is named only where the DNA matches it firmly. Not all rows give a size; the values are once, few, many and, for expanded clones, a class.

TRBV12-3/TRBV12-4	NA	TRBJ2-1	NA	TGTGCCAGCAGAAGAAGCGGCAGCTCCTACAATGAGCAGTTCTTC	CASRRSGSSYNEQFF
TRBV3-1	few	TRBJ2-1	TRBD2	TGTGCCAGCAGCCAAGAGGTTGCGGGGGGGCGCTCCTACAATGAGCAGTTCTTC	CASSQEVAGGRSYNEQFF
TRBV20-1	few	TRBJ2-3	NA	TGCAGTGCTAAAGTGGGGCTTACGCAGTATTTT	CSAKVGLTQYF
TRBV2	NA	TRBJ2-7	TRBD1	TGTGCCAGCACGCTGAGGACAGGGCGCGCCTACGAGCAGTACTTC	CASTLRTGRAYEQYF
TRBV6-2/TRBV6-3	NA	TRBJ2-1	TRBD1	TGTGCCAGCAGCCGGACAGGGCACAATGAGCAGTTCTTC	CASSRTGHNEQFF
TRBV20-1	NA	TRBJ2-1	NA	TGCAGTGCTGCTAGATCCAATGAGCAGTTCTTC	CSAARSNEQFF
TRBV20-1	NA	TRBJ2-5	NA	TGCAGTGCCCCCCCCGGGAGAAGGTCCTACAATGAGCAGTACTTC	CSAPPGRRSYNEQYF
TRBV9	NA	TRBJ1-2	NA	TGTGCCAGCAGCGTAGACGCCAGATCCGACTATGGCTACACCTTC	CASSVDARSDYGYTF
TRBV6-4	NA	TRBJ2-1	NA	TGTGCCAGCAATGCTCCCGGGACTGCCATGAGCTCCTACAATGAGCAGTTCTTC	CASNAPGTAMSSYNEQFF
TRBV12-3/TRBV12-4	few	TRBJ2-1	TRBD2	TGTGCCAGCAGTTTAGGCCTAGCGGGAGGTCCAGGCTCCTACAATGAGCAGTTCTTC	CASSLGLAGGPGSYNEQFF
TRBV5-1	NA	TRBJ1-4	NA	TGCGCCAGCAGCTTGGTCGACAATGAAAAACTGTTTTTT	CASSLVDNEKLFF
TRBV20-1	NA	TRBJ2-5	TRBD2	TGCAGTGCTAGAGATCGGGGGGACCTCGGGGCCCAGTACTTC	CSARDRGDLGAQYF
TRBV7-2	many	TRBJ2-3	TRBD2	TGTGCCAGCAGCTTAGCCGGGACTATAGGCACAGATACGCAGTATTTT	CASSLAGTIGTDTQYF
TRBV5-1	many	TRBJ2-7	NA	TGCGCCAGCAGCTTGGTGTGGACCTACGAGCAGTACTTC	CASSLVWTYEQYF
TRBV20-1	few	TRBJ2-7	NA	TGCAGTGCTAGAGACCCCGACGGGAATTATGAGCAGTACTTC	CSARDPDGNYEQYF
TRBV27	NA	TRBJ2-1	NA	TGTGCCAGCAGTTTACCCGGAGCGGCGAACAATGAGCAGTTCTTC	CASSLPGAANNEQFF
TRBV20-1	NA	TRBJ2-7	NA	TGCAGTGTCTTGAGTGGGGTTCCCTCCTACGAGCAGTACTTC	CSVLSGVPSYEQYF
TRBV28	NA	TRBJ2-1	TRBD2	TGTGCCAGCAGTTCTTACGTGACTAGCGGAAACTACAATGAGCAGTTCTTC	CASSSYVTSGNYNEQFF
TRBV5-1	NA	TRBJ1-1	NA	TGCGCCAGCAGCGAAGAGGGCTCTGAAGCTTTCTTT	CASSEEGSEAFF
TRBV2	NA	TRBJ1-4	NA	TGTGCCAGCAGTGATGATAGGGGAGAAAATGAAAAACTGTTTTTT	CASSDDRGENEKLFF
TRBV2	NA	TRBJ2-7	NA	TGTGCCAGCACCAGGTTGCCGGGACTTTCGAGCTCCTACGAGCAGTACTTC	CASTRLPGLSSSYEQYF
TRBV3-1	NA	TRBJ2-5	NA	TGTGCCAGCAGCCAAGATTCTGTGGGAGAGACCCAGTACTTC	CASSQDSVGETQYF
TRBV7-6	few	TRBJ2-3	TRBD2	TGTGCCAGCAGCTCAAGGACTAGCGGGGGGGTCACAGATACGCAGTATTTT	CASSSRTSGGVTDTQYF
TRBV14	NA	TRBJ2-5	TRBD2	TGTGCCAGCAGCCGCCCGGGACTAGCGTACGAGACCCAGTACTTC	CASSRPGLAYETQYF
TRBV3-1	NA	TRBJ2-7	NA	TGTGCCAGCAGCCCAATGGCAGGGGGGTACGAGCAGTACTTC	CASSPMAGGYEQYF
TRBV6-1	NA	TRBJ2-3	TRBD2	TGTGCCAGCAGTGAAGCGACTAGCGTTGGTACGCAGTATTTT	CASSEATSVGTQYF
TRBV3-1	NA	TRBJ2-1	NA	TGTGCCAGCAGCCAAAGAATCTGGGGGCGGAGCTCCTACAATGAGCAGTTCTTC	CASSQRIWGRSSYNEQFF
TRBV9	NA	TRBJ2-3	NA	TGTGCCGGCAGCGTGGTCGACGGGGGTACCGATAGCACAGATACGCAGTATTTT	CAGSVVDGGTDSTDTQYF
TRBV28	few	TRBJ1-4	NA	TGTGCCAGCAGTTTTCGGATCTGGGACAATGAAAAACTGTTTTTT	CASSFRIWDNEKLFF
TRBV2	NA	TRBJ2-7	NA	TGTGCCAGCAGTGACTCTCGAAACAGGGTCTACGAGCAGTACTTC	CASSDSRNRVYEQYF
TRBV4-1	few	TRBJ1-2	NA	TGCGCCAGCAGCCAAGACAGGGTAGGGAGAGCTAACTATGGCTACACCTTC	CASSQDRVGRANYGYTF
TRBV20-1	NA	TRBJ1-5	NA	TGCAGTCCTAGAGCCCGTAATCAGCCCCAGCATTTT	CSPRARNQPQHF
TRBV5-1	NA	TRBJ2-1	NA	TGCGCCAGCAGCCTTTTTAGGGGGACTACCTGGGATGAGCAGTTCTTC	CASSLFRGTTWDEQFF
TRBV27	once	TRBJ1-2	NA	TGTGCCAGCAGTTTATGGGGGGACCTTAATGGCTACACCTTC	CASSLWGDLNGYTF
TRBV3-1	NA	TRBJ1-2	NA	TGTGCCAGCAGCCAAGAAAGGGCAGGACGGTATGGCTACACCTTC	CASSQERAGRYGYTF
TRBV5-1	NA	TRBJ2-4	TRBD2	TGCGCCAGCAGCGCGACTAGCGGGAATACGGCCAAAAACATTCAGTACTTC	CASSATSGNTAKNIQYF
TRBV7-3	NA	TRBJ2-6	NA	TGTGCCAGCAGCTTAAAGGCTGGGGCCAACGTCCTGACTTTC	CASSLKAGANVLTF
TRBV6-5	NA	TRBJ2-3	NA	TGTGCCAGCAGTTACTCGGCCAACACAGATACGCAGTATTTT	CASSYSANTDTQYF
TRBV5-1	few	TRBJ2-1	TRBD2	TGCGCCAGCAGCCCCTATCAAACTAGCGGGAACTTCTATGAGCAGTTCTTC	CASSPYQTSGNFYEQFF
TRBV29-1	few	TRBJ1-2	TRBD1	TGCAGCGTTGGGGGACAGCCTAACTATGGCTACACCTTC	CSVGGQPNYGYTF
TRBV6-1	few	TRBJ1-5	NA	TGTGCCAGCACGAACGTCGGACAGTCTCAGCCCCAGCATTTT	CASTNVGQSQPQHF
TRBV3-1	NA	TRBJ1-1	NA	TGTGCCAGCAGCCCCTGGCCCAACACTGAAGCTTTCTTT	CASSPWPNTEAFF
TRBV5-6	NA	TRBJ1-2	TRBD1	TGTGCCAGCAGCTTAAACCGGGACAGGGCTAACTATGGCTACACCTTC	CASSLNRDRANYGYTF
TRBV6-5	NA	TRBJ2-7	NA	TGTGCCGGCAGATCCCGTGGGGGGTCCTACGAGCAGTACTTC	CAGRSRGGSYEQYF
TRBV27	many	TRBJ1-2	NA	TGTGCCAGCAGTTTATCCGGGGTCGGTGGCTACACCTTC	CASSLSGVGGYTF
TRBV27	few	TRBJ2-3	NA	TGTGCCAGCAGTTTAGAGCGGATCACAGATACGCAGTATTTT	CASSLERITDTQYF
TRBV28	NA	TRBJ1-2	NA	TGTGCCAGCAGTTATCCGCGGGGCTACACCTTC	CASSYPRGYTF
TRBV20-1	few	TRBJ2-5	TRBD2	TGCAGTGCTCTTTCTAGCGGGAGTCAAGGGACCCAGTACTTC	CSALSSGSQGTQYF
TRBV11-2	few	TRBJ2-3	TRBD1	TGTGCCAGCAGACGTCCGGGACAGGGCATAGATACGCAGTATTTT	CASRRPGQGIDTQYF
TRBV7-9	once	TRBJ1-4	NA	TGTGCCAGCAGCTTAGGGAGGACAGTTCCTAATGAAAAACTGTTTTTT	CASSLGRTVPNEKLFF